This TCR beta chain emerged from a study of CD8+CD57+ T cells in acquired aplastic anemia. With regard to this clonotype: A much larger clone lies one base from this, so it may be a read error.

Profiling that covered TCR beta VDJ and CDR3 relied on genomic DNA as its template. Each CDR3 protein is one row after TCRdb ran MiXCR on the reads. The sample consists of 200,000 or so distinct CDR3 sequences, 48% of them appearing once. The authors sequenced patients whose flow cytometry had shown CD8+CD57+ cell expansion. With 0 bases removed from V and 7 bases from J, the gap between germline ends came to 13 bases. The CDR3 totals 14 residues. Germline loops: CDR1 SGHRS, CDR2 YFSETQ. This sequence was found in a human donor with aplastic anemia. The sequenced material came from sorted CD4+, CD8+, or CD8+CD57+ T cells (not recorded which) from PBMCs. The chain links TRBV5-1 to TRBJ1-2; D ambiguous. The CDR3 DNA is TGCGCCAGCAGCTTGGGGCAGCGAGGCGGTGGCTACACCTTC. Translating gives CASSLGQRGGGYTF.